Described below is a single T cell receptor (beta chain) sequence and its context. The data were taken from a study of Ad26.COV2.S vaccination and SARS-CoV-2 variants. Overall study context: Each vaccinee took Ad26.COV2.S intramuscularly, once or twice 56 days apart.

Using immunoSEQ multiplex PCR, the repertoire was profiled, and TCRdb retains in-frame clones only, with some absent. This sample has about 350,000 clones, with roughly 90% found just once. Treatment denoted: around 19 received Ad26.COV2.S at low or high dose, single or two shots; 5 received placebo; per-sample allocation not given. Day 63 after the first vaccine or placebo injection was the time point for sampling. The CDR3 length is 14 residues. The junction had 5 bases not matched to a gene; V was cut back by 0 bases and J by 6 bases. Germline-derived CDR1 and CDR2 are SGDLS and YYNGEE. V and J are TRBV9 and TRBJ1-2, with 7 bases aligning to TRBD1. The starting material was peripheral blood, obtained in a trial of Ad26.COV2.S vaccine versus placebo. This TCR was sampled from a person between 18 and 65 years old who received the Ad26.COV2.S COVID-19 vaccine or a placebo. CDR3 bases: TGTGCCAGCAGCGTAGAAAGGGGGCTTGATGGCTACACCTTC. Amino acid sequence: CASSVERGLDGYTF.